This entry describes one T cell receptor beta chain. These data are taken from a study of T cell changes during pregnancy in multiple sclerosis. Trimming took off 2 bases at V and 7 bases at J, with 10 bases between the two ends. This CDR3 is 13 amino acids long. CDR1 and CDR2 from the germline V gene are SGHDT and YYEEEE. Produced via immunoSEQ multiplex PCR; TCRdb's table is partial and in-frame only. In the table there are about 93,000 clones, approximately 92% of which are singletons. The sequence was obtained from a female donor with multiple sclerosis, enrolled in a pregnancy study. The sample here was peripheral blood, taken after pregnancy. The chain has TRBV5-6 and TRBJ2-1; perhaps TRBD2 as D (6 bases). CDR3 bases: TGTGCCAGCAGCTTCTCTAGCGAGAATGAGCAGTTCTTC. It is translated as CASSFSSENEQFF.